The clone carrying this T cell receptor (beta chain) is a singleton in its sample. Produced via immunoSEQ multiplex PCR; TCRdb's table is partial and in-frame only. The sample shows around 140,000 clones, around 92% of them seen only once. The sample is drawn from a study of control samples from healthy donors and cancer patients. V lost 6 bases and J lost 7; bases outside the gene matches: 12. Germline V gives CDR1 SGHVS, CDR2 FQNEAQ. This CDR3 region has 15 residues. The gene calls are TRBV7-8 and TRBJ2-3; 8 bases line up with TRBD2. This sequence was found in a man aged 45-60 years with head and neck cancer. Sequenced sample: PBMCs. CDR3 DNA sequence: TGTGCCAGCAGAACCACGGGGGGGCCGGGAAATACGCAGTATTTT. Translating it yields CASRTTGGPGNTQYF.